This entry lists 11 T cell receptor beta chains sequenced from one sample in a study of cytomegalovirus exposure and HLA in healthy donors. The data were produced by immunoSEQ multiplex PCR, yet TCRdb's version contains in-frame clones alone and is incomplete. The sample records tens of thousands of clones, just under 85% being singletons. The sample consisted of PBMCs. Receptors originate from a man aged 25 to 40 in good health and CMV-seronegative.

The J gene is TRBJ1-1, the V gene TRBV5-8, with D possibly being TRBD1 (6 bases). This CDR3 has 16 residues. Per germline, CDR1 SGHTS and CDR2 YDEGEE. The germline V and J ends were trimmed by 4 bases and 0 bases, with 16 bases remaining between them. CDR3 protein: CASSPRTALMNTEAFF. The CDR3 DNA reads TGTGCCAGCAGCCCTCGGACAGCGCTTATGAACACTGAAGCTTTCTTT. The variable domain in full, with the rest retrieved from reference TRBV5-8 and TRBJ1-1, is EAGVTQSPTHLIKTRGQQATLRCSPISGHTSVYWYQQALGLGLQFLLWYDEGEERNRGNFPPRFSGRQFPNYSSELNVNALELEDSALYLCASSPRTALMNTEAFFGQGTRLTVV.

The table lists this clone with a few counts. The genes are TRBV27 and TRBJ2-7; D is possibly TRBD1 (6 bases). The V gene lost 6 bases and the J gene lost 0 bases, with 15 bases spanning the gap. Germline CDR1 reads MNHEY; CDR2 reads SMNVEV (reference sequence). This CDR3 is built from 15 residues. CDR3 protein: CASRPITGISYEQYF. CDR3 DNA sequence: TGTGCCAGCAGGCCTATCACAGGGATCTCCTACGAGCAGTACTTC.

In this sample, this clone turned up once. The V and J genes are TRBV27 and TRBJ2-1, with 9 bases aligning to TRBD1. The CDR3 consists of 16 residues. After removal of 5 bases from V and 7 bases from J, the junction contained 12 bases not matched to a gene. Germline V gene sequence: CDR1 MNHEY, CDR2 SMNVEV (reference sequence). The CDR3 sequence is CASSPLDRGSRNEQFF. CDR3 in DNA: TGTGCCAGCAGTCCCTTGGACAGGGGAAGTAGGAATGAGCAGTTCTTC.

The chain is built from TRBV4-1 and TRBJ2-7; D gene uncertain. CDR3 length: 14 residues. Trimming cost V 1 base and J 2 bases, with 9 bases left between them. Germline loops: CDR1 MGHRA, CDR2 YSYEKL. The CDR3 DNA is TGCGCCAGCAGCCAAGTCCACGGTGCCTACGAGCAGTACTTC. Translation gives CASSQVHGAYEQYF.

The chain has TRBV30 and TRBJ2-7; TRBD2 is a possible D gene (6 bases). Germline CDR1 GTSNPN, CDR2 SVGIG (reference sequence). The CDR3 runs to 13 residues. The ends were cut back, 2 bases at V and 4 bases at J, with 12 bases in the middle. CDR3 residues: CAWSKGTWYEQYF. As DNA, the CDR3 is TGTGCCTGGAGTAAGGGGACTTGGTACGAGCAGTACTTC.

This clone has more than one count but fewer than ten. The chain couples TRBV28 to TRBJ1-2; D possibly corresponds to TRBD1 (6 bases). CDR1 and CDR2 (germline): MDHEN, SYDVKM. The germline V and J ends were trimmed by 6 bases and 9 bases, with 14 bases remaining between them. The CDR3 sequence is 12 residues long. The CDR3 protein is CASSQKQGSYTF. CDR3 sequence (DNA): TGTGCCAGCAGCCAAAAACAGGGTAGCTACACCTTC.

The chain uses TRBV7-8 and TRBJ2-2; 8 nucleotides line up with TRBD1. CDR3 length: 16 amino acids. J gave up 3 bases and V 1 base, and 4 bases lay outside the gene matches. Germline loops: CDR1 SGHVS, CDR2 FQNEAQ. CDR3 coding DNA: TGTGCCAGCAGCTTAGGCGCAGGGGGCCACACCGGGGAGCTGTTTTTT. Translating gives CASSLGAGGHTGELFF.

The chain carries TRBV25-1 and TRBJ1-4; D possibly corresponds to TRBD1 (5 bases). Germline CDR1 is MGHDK and CDR2 is SYGVNS. The CDR3 spans 16 residues. V shed 6 bases and J shed 0 bases, with 14 bases lying between them. CDR3 residues: CASREAGVATNEKLFF. In DNA form, the CDR3 reads TGTGCCAGCAGGGAAGCGGGGGTTGCAACTAATGAAAAACTGTTTTTT.

This chain uses TRBV6-1 with TRBJ1-5; D may be TRBD1 (6 bases). The CDR3 extends over 15 amino acids. The V end lost 0 bases, the J end lost 6 bases, and 12 bases lay between the germline ends. The V gene's germline CDR1 is MNHNS and CDR2 SASEGT. The CDR3 loop is CASSEAAGASQPQHF. The CDR3 DNA sequence: TGTGCCAGCAGTGAAGCGGCGGGGGCTAGTCAGCCCCAGCATTTT.

V gene TRBV6-5 combines with J gene TRBJ2-7, with TRBD1 matching 7 bases. J lost 3 bases, V lost 4 bases, and 6 bases had no gene match. CDR3 size: 14 residues. Germline assignment: CDR1 MNHEY and CDR2 SVGAGI. CDR3 in DNA: TGTGCCAGCAGTTCAACAGGGGTGGGCTACGAGCAGTACTTC. Translated, it gives CASSSTGVGYEQYF.

This chain joins TRBV5-1 and TRBJ2-3; D is ambiguous. Germline CDR1 is SGHRS and CDR2 is YFSETQ. The germline V and J ends were trimmed by 0 bases and 2 bases, with 7 bases remaining between them. The CDR3 contains 14 residues. CDR3 region: CASSLVQSTDTQYF. Written as DNA, the CDR3 is TGCGCCAGCAGCTTGGTTCAGTCCACAGATACGCAGTATTTT. Based on the CDR3 plus reference TRBV5-1 and TRBJ2-3, the full variable domain is KAGVTQTPRYLIKTRGQQVTLSCSPISGHRSVSWYQQTPGQGLQFLFEYFSETQRNKGNFPGRFSGRQFSNSRSEMNVSTLELGDSALYLCASSLVQSTDTQYFGPGTRLTVL.